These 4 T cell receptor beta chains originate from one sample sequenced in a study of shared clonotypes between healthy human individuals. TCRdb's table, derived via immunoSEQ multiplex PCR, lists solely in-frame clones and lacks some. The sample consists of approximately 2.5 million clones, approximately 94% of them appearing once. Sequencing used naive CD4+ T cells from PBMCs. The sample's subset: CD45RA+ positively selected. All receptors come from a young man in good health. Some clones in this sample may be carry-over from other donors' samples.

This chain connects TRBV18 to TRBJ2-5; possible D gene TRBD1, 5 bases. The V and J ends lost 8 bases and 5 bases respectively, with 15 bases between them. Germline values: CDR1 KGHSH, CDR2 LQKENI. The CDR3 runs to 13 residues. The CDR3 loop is CASTAPSGETQYF. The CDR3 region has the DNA TGTGCCAGCACCGCGCCATCAGGGGAGACCCAGTACTTC.

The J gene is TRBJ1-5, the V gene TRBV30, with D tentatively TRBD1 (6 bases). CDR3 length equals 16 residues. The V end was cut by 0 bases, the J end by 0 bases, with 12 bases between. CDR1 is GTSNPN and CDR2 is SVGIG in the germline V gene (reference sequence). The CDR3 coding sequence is TGTGCCTGGAGTGTATCGGGGGCTTATAGCAATCAGCCCCAGCATTTT. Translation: CAWSVSGAYSNQPQHF.

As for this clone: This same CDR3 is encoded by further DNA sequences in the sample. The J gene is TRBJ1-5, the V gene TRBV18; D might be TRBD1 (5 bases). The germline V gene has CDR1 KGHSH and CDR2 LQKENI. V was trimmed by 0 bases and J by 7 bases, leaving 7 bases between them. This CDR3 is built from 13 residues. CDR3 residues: CASSPPEGQPQHF. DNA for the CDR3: TGTGCCAGCTCACCACCGGAGGGGCAGCCCCAGCATTTT.

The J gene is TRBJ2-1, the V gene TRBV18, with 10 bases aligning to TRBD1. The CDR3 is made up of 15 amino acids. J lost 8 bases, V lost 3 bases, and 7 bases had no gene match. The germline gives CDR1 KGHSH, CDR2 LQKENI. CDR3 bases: TGTGCCAGCTCACCGATTGGGACAGGGGAGGATGAGCAGTTCTTC. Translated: CASSPIGTGEDEQFF. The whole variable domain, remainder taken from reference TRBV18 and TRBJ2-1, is NAGVMQNPRHLVRRRGQEARLRCSPMKGHSHVYWYRQLPEEGLKFMVYLQKENIIDESGMPKERFSAEFPKEGPSILRIQQVVRGDSAAYFCASSPIGTGEDEQFFGPGTRLTVL.